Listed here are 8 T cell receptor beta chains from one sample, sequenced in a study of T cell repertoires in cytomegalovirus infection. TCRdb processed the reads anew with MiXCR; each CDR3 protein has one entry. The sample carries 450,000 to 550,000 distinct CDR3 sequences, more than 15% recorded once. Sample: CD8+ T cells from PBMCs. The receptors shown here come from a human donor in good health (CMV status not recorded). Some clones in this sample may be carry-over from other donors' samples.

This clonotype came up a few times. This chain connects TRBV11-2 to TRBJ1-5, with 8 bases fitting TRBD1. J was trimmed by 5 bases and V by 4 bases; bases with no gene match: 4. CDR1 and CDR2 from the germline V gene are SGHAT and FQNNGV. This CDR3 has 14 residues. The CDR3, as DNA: TGTGCCAGCAGCTCCGGACAGGGACATCAGCCCCAGCATTTT. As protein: CASSSGQGHQPQHF.

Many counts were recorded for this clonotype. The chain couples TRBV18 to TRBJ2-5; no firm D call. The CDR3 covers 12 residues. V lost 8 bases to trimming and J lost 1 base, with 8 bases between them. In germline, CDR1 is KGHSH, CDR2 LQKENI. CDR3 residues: CASSPPQETQYF. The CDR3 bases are TGTGCCAGCAGTCCTCCCCAAGAGACCCAGTACTTC.

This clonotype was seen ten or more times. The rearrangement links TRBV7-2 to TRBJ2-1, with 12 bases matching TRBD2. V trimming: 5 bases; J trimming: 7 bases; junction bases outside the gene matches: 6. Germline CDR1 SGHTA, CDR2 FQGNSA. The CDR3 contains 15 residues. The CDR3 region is CASSPPGLAGNEQFF. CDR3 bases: TGTGCCAGCAGCCCTCCAGGACTAGCGGGAAATGAGCAGTTCTTC.

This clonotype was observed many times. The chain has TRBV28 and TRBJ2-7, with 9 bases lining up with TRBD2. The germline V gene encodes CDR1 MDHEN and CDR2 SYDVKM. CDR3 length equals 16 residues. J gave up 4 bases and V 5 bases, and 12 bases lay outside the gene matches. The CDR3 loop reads CASSQPLLAGLYEQYF. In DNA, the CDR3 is TGTGCCAGCAGTCAACCTCTTCTAGCGGGGCTTTACGAGCAGTACTTC.

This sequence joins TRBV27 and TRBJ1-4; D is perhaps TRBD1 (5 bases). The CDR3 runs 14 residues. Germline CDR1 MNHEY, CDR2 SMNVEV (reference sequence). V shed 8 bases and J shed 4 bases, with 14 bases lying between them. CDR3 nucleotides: TGTGCCAGCTCGAACCAGGGTTATAATGAAAAACTGTTTTTT. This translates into CASSNQGYNEKLFF.

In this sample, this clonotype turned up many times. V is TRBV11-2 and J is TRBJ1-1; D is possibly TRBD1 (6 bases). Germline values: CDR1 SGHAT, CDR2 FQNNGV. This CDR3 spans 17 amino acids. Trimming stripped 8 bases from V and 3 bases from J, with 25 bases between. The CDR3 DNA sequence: TGTGCCAGCCGGGGGGACACTGAATTTCCCGGGGACACTGAAGCTTTCTTT. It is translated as CASRGDTEFPGDTEAFF.

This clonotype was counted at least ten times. CDR3 in DNA: TGTGCCAGCAGCCTGCCGAAAGGGGACACCACCTACGAGCAGTACTTC. Amino acid sequence: CASSLPKGDTTYEQYF. This chain joins TRBV7-9 and TRBJ2-7; the D gene is possibly TRBD1 (6 bases). V was cut by 5 bases and J by 2 bases, with 19 bases left in between. This CDR3 comprises 16 residues. Germline CDR1 SEHNR, CDR2 FQNEAQ (reference sequence).

The chain's CDR3 is CASGPSGLADYEQYF. CDR3 DNA: TGTGCTAGTGGTCCGTCGGGACTAGCGGACTACGAGCAGTACTTC. V gene TRBV12-5 combines with J gene TRBJ2-7; 11 nucleotides agree with TRBD2. This CDR3 region has 15 residues. The germline gives CDR1 LGHNT, CDR2 FRNRAP. V was pared by 5 bases and J by 3 bases, with 6 bases of the junction left unmatched.